These 5 T cell receptor beta chains share one sample of origin, sequenced in a study of beta chain features in type 1 diabetes. The whole isolated RNA underwent reverse transcription, so sequencing captured expressed TCRB transcripts. The data were produced by immunoSEQ multiplex PCR, yet TCRdb's version contains in-frame clones alone and is incomplete. The data hold some 230,000 clones, with more than 9% observed a single time. Sequences were obtained from naive CD4+ T cells from blood. The receptor source for this set is a woman younger than 35 in good health.

The rearrangement links TRBV7-9 to TRBJ2-3; 9 nucleotides agree with TRBD1. V gave up 4 bases and J gave up 3 bases; unmatched junction bases: 5. The CDR3 spans 15 residues. CDR1 is SEHNR and CDR2 is FQNEAQ in the germline V gene (reference sequence). This CDR3 reads CASSSTGGSTDTQYF. CDR3 nucleotide sequence: TGTGCCAGCAGCTCGACAGGGGGTTCAACAGATACGCAGTATTTT.

This clone was recorded at least ten times. The V call is TRBV7-9, the J call TRBJ2-1, with D hard to call. The germline V and J ends were trimmed by 5 bases and 7 bases, with 15 bases remaining between them. Germline V CDR1 and CDR2: SEHNR, FQNEAQ (reference sequence). The CDR3 has 14 amino acids. CDR3 residues: CASSPLGGLNEQFF. In DNA form, the CDR3 reads TGTGCCAGCAGCCCCCTTGGTGGCCTTAATGAGCAGTTCTTC.

This clone was detected a few times. The CDR3 loop reads CASRDRDSNQPQHF. The CDR3 DNA follows: TGTGCCAGCAGGGACAGGGATAGCAATCAGCCCCAGCATTTT. The V gene is TRBV6-1, the J gene TRBJ1-5; 8 positions match TRBD1. Germline V lookup: CDR1 MNHNS, CDR2 SASEGT. V was pared by 6 bases and J by 0 bases, with 1 base of the junction left unmatched. The CDR3 loop spans 14 amino acids.

There are many counts of this clone. CDR3 sequence: CASSLGQVVYNEQFF. The CDR3 bases are TGTGCCAGCAGCTTAGGACAGGTGGTCTACAATGAGCAGTTCTTC. The rearrangement joins TRBV7-2 to TRBJ2-1, with TRBD1 as a possible D gene (6 bases). Looked up from germline, CDR1 is SGHTA and CDR2 is FQGNSA. The V end lost 1 base, the J end lost 3 bases, and 10 bases lay between the germline ends. This CDR3 has 15 residues.

This clone showed up just a few times. The CDR3 DNA follows: TGCGCCAGCAGCCACATGACAGGCTCGGTAAACACTGAAGCTTTCTTT. Its translation is CASSHMTGSVNTEAFF. The chain recombines TRBV4-1 with TRBJ1-1; maybe TRBD1 (6 bases). Germline V gene data show CDR1 as MGHRA and CDR2 as YSYEKL. V lost 3 bases, J lost 2 bases, and 16 bases lay in between. The CDR3 loop spans 16 amino acids.